The rows below give T cell receptor beta chains drawn from one sample of a study of T cell responses to AZD1222 COVID-19 vaccine. The data were produced by immunoSEQ multiplex PCR, yet TCRdb's version contains in-frame clones alone and is incomplete. The table shows approximately 140,000 clones, with 85% to 95% occurring only once. Specimen: peripheral blood, collected on day 0 of AZD1222 vaccination. The receptors here all came from an adult in good health. CDR3s include the opening cysteine and the closing phenylalanine or tryptophan. A D gene is named only where the DNA matches it firmly. Only some rows state a clone size, as once, few, many or a class for expanded clones.

CDR3aa | CDR3nt | j_gene | v_gene | abundance | d_gene
CASSVTSGEQFF | TGTGCCAGCAGTGTTACGTCCGGGGAGCAGTTCTTC | TRBJ2-1 | TRBV6-6 | . | .
CASRRGELFF | TGTGCCAGCAGGCGCGGGGAGCTGTTTTTT | TRBJ2-2 | TRBV21-1 | . | .
CASSPSFPRTGEQYF | TGTGCCAGCTCACCATCATTCCCCCGTACGGGGGAGCAGTACTTC | TRBJ2-7 | TRBV18 | . | .
CASMVQGKTTEAFF | TGTGCCAGCATGGTACAGGGGAAAACAACTGAAGCTTTCTTT | TRBJ1-1 | TRBV27 | . | TRBD1
CASSPLRDETSGRKNIQYF | TGTGCCAGCAGCCCCCTACGAGACGAGACTAGCGGGAGGAAAAACATTCAGTACTTC | TRBJ2-4 | TRBV5-6 | . | TRBD2
CASSTNGQGWGNEQFF | TGTGCCAGCAGCACTAACGGTCAGGGATGGGGCAATGAGCAGTTCTTC | TRBJ2-1 | TRBV7-3 | . | .
CASSLEGVGSEQYF | TGTGCCAGCAGCTTAGAGGGGGTCGGGTCCGAGCAGTACTTC | TRBJ2-7 | TRBV7-9 | . | .
CASSVGTSRYEQYF | TGTGCCAGCAGTGTCGGGACTAGCAGGTACGAGCAGTACTTC | TRBJ2-7 | TRBV28 | . | TRBD2
CASTVKGSNTEAFF | TGTGCCAGCACCGTGAAGGGTTCGAACACTGAAGCTTTCTTT | TRBJ1-1 | TRBV2 | . | .
CASRPVALDGYTF | TGTGCCAGCAGGCCCGTGGCTCTGGATGGCTACACCTTC | TRBJ1-2 | TRBV28 | . | .
CASSGLGISTDTQYF | TGTGCCAGCAGCGGGTTGGGGATAAGCACAGATACGCAGTATTTT | TRBJ2-3 | TRBV7-9 | . | .
CASSIPPAGVFSYNEQFF | TGTGCCAGCAGTATCCCACCAGCGGGAGTCTTCTCCTACAATGAGCAGTTCTTC | TRBJ2-1 | TRBV27 | once | TRBD2
CAIRQGASGGYTF | TGTGCCATCCGACAGGGGGCATCGGGAGGCTACACCTTC | TRBJ1-2 | TRBV6-5 | . | TRBD1
CASSPGGNEQFF | TGTGCCAGCAGCCCTGGGGGGAATGAGCAGTTCTTC | TRBJ2-1 | TRBV7-2 | . | .
CASSSFAGRNEQFF | TGTGCCAGCAGCTCTTTTGCCGGACGCAATGAGCAGTTCTTC | TRBJ2-1 | TRBV11-3 | . | .
CASSYGGRLSYNEQFF | TGTGCCAGCTCATACGGCGGGAGGTTATCCTACAATGAGCAGTTCTTC | TRBJ2-1 | TRBV18 | . | TRBD2
CASNGGRNTGELFF | TGTGCCAGTAATGGCGGGAGGAACACCGGGGAGCTGTTTTTT | TRBJ2-2 | TRBV19 | . | TRBD2
CSVGVVEEVSYEQYF | TGCAGCGTTGGGGTCGTAGAAGAAGTCTCCTACGAGCAGTACTTC | TRBJ2-7 | TRBV29-1 | . | .
CASSLGANYGYTF | TGTGCCAGCAGCTTAGGGGCTAACTATGGCTACACCTTC | TRBJ1-2 | TRBV7-9 | . | .
CASKDRGGNIQYF | TGTGCCAGCAAGGATCGTGGGGGAAACATTCAGTACTTC | TRBJ2-4 | TRBV28 | . | .
CASSSPTAEKLFF | TGTGCCAGCAGCTCCCCAACGGCGGAAAAACTGTTTTTT | TRBJ1-4 | TRBV7-9 | . | .
CASSSSGGAWNEQFF | TGTGCCAGCAGCTCGAGCGGGGGGGCTTGGAATGAGCAGTTCTTC | TRBJ2-1 | TRBV7-6 | . | TRBD2
CASSDGLENIQYF | TGTGCCAGCAGTGACGGACTAGAGAACATTCAGTACTTC | TRBJ2-4 | TRBV6-1 | . | TRBD2
CASSSSLRARFSYEQYF | TGTGCCAGCAGTTCGTCTCTCCGAGCTCGGTTCTCCTACGAGCAGTACTTC | TRBJ2-7 | TRBV27 | once | .
CAIGPQTNEQFF | TGTGCCATCGGTCCCCAGACCAATGAGCAGTTCTTC | TRBJ2-1 | TRBV10-3 | . | .
CASRKGRGTENEQFF | TGTGCCAGCAGAAAGGGCAGGGGTACGGAGAATGAGCAGTTCTTC | TRBJ2-1 | TRBV27 | . | .
CASSLSGPPEQFF | TGTGCCAGCAGCTTAAGCGGTCCGCCGGAGCAGTTCTTC | TRBJ2-1 | TRBV7-2 | . | .
CASSQLQGIDNEQFF | TGTGCCAGCAGCCAACTACAGGGGATTGACAATGAGCAGTTCTTC | TRBJ2-1 | TRBV4-2 | . | TRBD1
CASSQDGLTSYEQYF | TGCGCCAGCAGCCAAGACGGGTTAACATCCTACGAGCAGTACTTC | TRBJ2-7 | TRBV4-1 | . | .
CASSLTDSSGNTIYF | TGTGCCAGCAGCTTGACAGACAGCTCTGGAAACACCATATATTTT | TRBJ1-3 | TRBV7-9 | . | .
CASSFHGVGNTIYF | TGTGCCAGCAGCTTTCACGGGGTGGGAAACACCATATATTTT | TRBJ1-3 | TRBV5-8 | . | .
CAIMGRDSGANVLTF | TGTGCCATCATGGGGCGCGACTCTGGGGCCAACGTCCTGACTTTC | TRBJ2-6 | TRBV10-3 | . | .
CASSLEVSGSSYEQYF | TGTGCCAGCAGCTTGGAGGTTAGCGGAAGCTCCTACGAGCAGTACTTC | TRBJ2-7 | TRBV5-4 | once | .
CAISVEIRDSPLHF | TGTGCCATCAGCGTTGAGATTCGGGATTCACCCCTCCACTTT | TRBJ1-6 | TRBV10-3 | . | .
CASSPRRDYGYTF | TGTGCCAGCAGCCCACGGCGGGACTATGGCTACACCTTC | TRBJ1-2 | TRBV7-8 | . | .
CASSEGVDTEAFF | TGTGCCAGCAGCGAGGGGGTTGACACTGAAGCTTTCTTT | TRBJ1-1 | TRBV27 | . | .
CASSLPGTYGYTF | TGTGCCAGCAGTTTACCCGGGACCTATGGCTACACCTTC | TRBJ1-2 | TRBV12-3/TRBV12-4 | . | .
CASSPDRLTEAFF | TGTGCCAGCAGCCCGGACAGGCTTACTGAAGCTTTCTTT | TRBJ1-1 | TRBV7-2 | . | TRBD1
CSASNSPGGEQYF | TGCAGTGCTAGTAACTCACCGGGAGGCGAGCAGTACTTC | TRBJ2-7 | TRBV20-1 | . | TRBD2
CASRRQGWDGYTF | TGTGCCAGCAGGCGACAGGGGTGGGATGGCTACACCTTC | TRBJ1-2 | TRBV5-6 | . | TRBD1
CASSEVGTSQFF | TGTGCCAGCAGTGAAGTTGGGACTTCTCAGTTCTTC | TRBJ2-1 | TRBV6-1 | . | .
CASSAGPQGGEQYF | TGTGCCAGCAGCGCGGGACCCCAAGGTGGCGAGCAGTACTTC | TRBJ2-7 | TRBV9 | . | .
CASSPMAGAYVEQYF | TGTGCCAGCAGCCCCATGGCAGGGGCATATGTCGAGCAGTACTTC | TRBJ2-7 | TRBV3-1/TRBV3-2 | . | .